This record covers a single TCR beta chain. This specimen comes from a study of blood T cell repertoires in COVID-19. The germline V gene has CDR1 SGHDT and CDR2 YYEEEE. The CDR3 contains 13 residues. With 4 bases removed from V and 3 bases from J, the gap between germline ends came to 10 bases. Only in-frame clones appear in the TCRdb table, and some are missing; sequencing was by immunoSEQ multiplex PCR. Altogether 120,000 to 150,000 clones are present, roughly 84% being singletons, with the ten largest covering roughly 4%. The source is a man between 50 and 59 years old in a cohort exposed to, infected with or recovered from COVID-19 (not recorded which). The J gene is TRBJ1-1, the V gene TRBV5-6; possibly TRBD1 for D (5 bases). The source material was PBMCs or T cells enriched from blood (not recorded which). The CDR3 sequence: CASSLGVDTEAFF. The CDR3 DNA sequence: TGTGCCAGCAGCCTAGGGGTCGACACTGAAGCTTTCTTT.